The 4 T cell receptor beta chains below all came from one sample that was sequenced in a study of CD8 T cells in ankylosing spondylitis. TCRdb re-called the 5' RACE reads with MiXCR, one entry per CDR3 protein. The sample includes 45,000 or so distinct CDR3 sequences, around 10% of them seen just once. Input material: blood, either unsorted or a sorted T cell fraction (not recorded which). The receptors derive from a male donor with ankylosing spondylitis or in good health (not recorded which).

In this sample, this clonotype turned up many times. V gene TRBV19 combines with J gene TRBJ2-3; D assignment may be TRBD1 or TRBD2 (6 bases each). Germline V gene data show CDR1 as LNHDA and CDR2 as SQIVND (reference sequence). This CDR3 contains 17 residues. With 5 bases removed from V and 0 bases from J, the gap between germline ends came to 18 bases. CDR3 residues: CASSARLRGASTDTQYF. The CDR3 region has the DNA TGTGCCAGTAGTGCGCGTCTTAGGGGGGCGAGCACAGATACGCAGTATTTT.

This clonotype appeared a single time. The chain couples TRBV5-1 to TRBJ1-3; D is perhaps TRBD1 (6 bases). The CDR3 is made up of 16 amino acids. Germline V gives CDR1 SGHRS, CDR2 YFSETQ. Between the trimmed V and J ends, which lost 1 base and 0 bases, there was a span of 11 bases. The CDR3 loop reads CASSLSRGLSGNTIYF. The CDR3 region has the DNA TGCGCCAGCAGCTTGAGTCGGGGGCTCTCTGGAAACACCATATATTTT.

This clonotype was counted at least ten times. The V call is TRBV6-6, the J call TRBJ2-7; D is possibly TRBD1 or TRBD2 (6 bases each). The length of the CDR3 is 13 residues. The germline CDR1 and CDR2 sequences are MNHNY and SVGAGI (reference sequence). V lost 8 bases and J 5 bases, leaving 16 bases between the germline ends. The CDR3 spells CASGWGARDEQYF. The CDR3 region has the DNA TGTGCCAGCGGCTGGGGGGCAAGGGACGAGCAGTACTTC.

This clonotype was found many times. In DNA, the CDR3 is TGCGCCAGCAGCTTGGACAGCTCTAACTATGGCTACACCTTC. It encodes CASSLDSSNYGYTF. The V and J genes are TRBV5-1 and TRBJ1-2; no firm D call. The CDR3 covers 14 residues. CDR1 SGHRS and CDR2 YFSETQ come from the germline V gene. V was pared by 0 bases and J by 0 bases, with 6 bases between. Looking up the rest from reference TRBV5-1 and TRBJ1-2 gives the full variable domain: KAGVTQTPRYLIKTRGQQVTLSCSPISGHRSVSWYQQTPGQGLQFLFEYFSETQRNKGNFPGRFSGRQFSNSRSEMNVSTLELGDSALYLCASSLDSSNYGYTFGSGTRLTVV.